This T cell receptor (beta chain) was observed in a study of T-cell memory formation after mild COVID-19. TCRdb independently ran MiXCR on the 5' RACE reads; one entry per CDR3 protein. Counted here are fewer than 250,000 distinct CDR3 sequences, 27% occurring once; the ten biggest clones make up around 10%. The V gene's germline CDR1 is SEHNR and CDR2 FQNEAQ (reference sequence). The CDR3 is 18 amino acids. V lost 0 bases to trimming and J lost 3 bases, with 20 bases between them. Sequenced material: PBMCs or a T cell subset sorted from them (not recorded which). The TCR comes from an adult woman who had mild COVID-19 (a few samples of this study predate the infection). Cell type and time point are not known. This chain uses TRBV7-9 with TRBJ1-2, with a weak D call TRBD1 (5 bases). CDR3 sequence reads: CASSLAYLVPRDDYGYTF. DNA of the CDR3: TGTGCCAGCAGCTTAGCCTACTTGGTCCCAAGGGACGACTATGGCTACACCTTC.